This T cell receptor beta chain was retrieved from a study of T cell repertoires in cytomegalovirus infection. Study overall: CMV epitopes in the study were HLA-C-restricted (recently identified) and HLA-B-restricted (well studied).

TCRdb re-called the reads through MiXCR, storing one row per CDR3 protein. The table includes 110,000 to 150,000 distinct CDR3 sequences, approximately 30% detected once. The CDR3 consists of 14 residues. The V gene lost 1 base and the J gene lost 4 bases, with 8 bases spanning the gap. Per the germline V gene, CDR1 is KGHDR and CDR2 is SFDVKD. About this clonotype itself: Antigen: not known.

The TCR was taken from a human donor in good health (CMV status not recorded). Some clones in this sample may be carry-over from other donors' samples. The sequenced sample was CD8+ T cells from cultured PBMCs, obtained from culture after CMV antigen stimulation. The chain is built from TRBV24-1 and TRBJ2-3; D gene ambiguous. The CDR3 DNA sequence: TGTGCCACCAGTGATTTCTACCGCGCAGATACGCAGTATTTT. It is translated as CATSDFYRADTQYF.